The 32 T cell receptor beta chains given below trace back to one sample, sequenced in a study of blood T cell repertoires in COVID-19. Data came from immunoSEQ multiplex PCR; TCRdb stores just in-frame clones and leaves some out. The data show around 55,000 clones, with about 88% seen just once and 8.5% held by the top ten. The source material was peripheral blood. These receptors were collected from a man aged 60-69 years with active COVID-19.

V is TRBV2 and J is TRBJ2-7, with 7 nucleotides matching TRBD2. The CDR3 runs to 14 residues. With 0 bases clipped from V and 5 bases from J, the junction kept 4 bases outside the gene matches. Per the germline V gene, CDR1 is SNHLY and CDR2 is FYNNEI. CDR3 bases: TGTGCCAGCAGTGAAGCTCTGGGGGGGGACGAGCAGTACTTC. Translating it yields CASSEALGGDEQYF.

The J gene is TRBJ1-5, the V gene TRBV12-5; D is undetermined. This CDR3 has 18 amino acids. The germline V gene has CDR1 LGHNT and CDR2 FRNRAP. V was clipped by 0 bases and J by 0 bases, with 15 bases between them. In nucleotides, the CDR3 is TGTGCTAGTGGTTTGGTACTCGGGGAAAGGCTTAGCAATCAGCCCCAGCATTTT. Translating gives CASGLVLGERLSNQPQHF.

The V gene is TRBV2, the J gene TRBJ1-4; 10 positions match TRBD1. There are 13 residues in the CDR3. The J segment lost 6 bases and the V segment lost 9 bases, leaving 4 bases of the junction unmatched. Germline CDR1 reads SNHLY; CDR2 reads FYNNEI. The CDR3 DNA is TGTGCCAGTAGACAGGGGGCTTATGAAAAACTGTTTTTT. It is translated as CASRQGAYEKLFF.

V gene TRBV5-1 combines with J gene TRBJ2-3; D is possibly TRBD2 (5 bases). V lost 4 bases to trimming and J lost 2 bases, with 11 bases between them. The CDR3 is 14 residues long. Germline CDR1 SGHRS, CDR2 YFSETQ. CDR3 nucleotide sequence: TGCGCCAGCAGCGCCGGACTGGACACAGATACGCAGTATTTT. This gives the protein CASSAGLDTDTQYF. The entire variable domain, with the rest obtained from reference TRBV5-1 and TRBJ2-3, is as follows: KAGVTQTPRYLIKTRGQQVTLSCSPISGHRSVSWYQQTPGQGLQFLFEYFSETQRNKGNFPGRFSGRQFSNSRSEMNVSTLELGDSALYLCASSAGLDTDTQYFGPGTRLTVL.

The rearrangement links TRBV5-1 to TRBJ2-5; 9 bases align to TRBD2. Germline assignment: CDR1 SGHRS and CDR2 YFSETQ. The CDR3 consists of 15 residues. Unmatched junction bases numbered 5, after V lost 3 bases and J lost 2 bases. This CDR3 reads CASSSGTSYQETQYF. The CDR3 DNA follows: TGCGCCAGCAGCTCCGGGACTAGCTATCAAGAGACCCAGTACTTC.

The table lists this clone with a count of one. The chain recombines TRBV9 with TRBJ2-1; D unclear. The CDR3 spans 14 residues. The V end lost 0 bases, the J end lost 4 bases, and 8 bases lay between the germline ends. CDR1 and CDR2 from the germline V gene are SGDLS and YYNGEE. CDR3 bases: TGTGCCAGCAGCGTAGGGCTTTTATACAATGAGCAGTTCTTC. Its translation is CASSVGLLYNEQFF.

The V and J genes are TRBV15 and TRBJ2-3; TRBD2 agrees at 7 bases. V lost 0 bases and J lost 2; bases outside the gene matches: 5. The CDR3 spans 16 residues. Per germline, CDR1 LNHNV and CDR2 YYDKDF (reference sequence). CDR3 residues: CATSRDPSGVTDTQYF. In DNA, the CDR3 is TGTGCCACCAGCAGAGATCCCAGCGGGGTCACAGATACGCAGTATTTT.

The chain is built from TRBV7-8 and TRBJ2-7, with TRBD2 matching over 10 bases. This CDR3 spans 15 amino acids. The germline V gene has CDR1 SGHVS and CDR2 FQNEAQ. Trimming took 1 base from V and 3 from J; bases not matched to a gene: 3. For the CDR3, the DNA is TGTGCCAGCAGCTTAGAGCTAGCGGGAGACTACGAGCAGTACTTC. This encodes CASSLELAGDYEQYF. The entire variable domain, with the rest obtained from reference TRBV7-8 and TRBJ2-7, is as follows: GAGVSQSPRYKVAKRGQDVALRCDPISGHVSLFWYQQALGQGPEFLTYFQNEAQLDKSGLPSDRFFAERPEGSVSTLKIQRTQQEDSAVYLCASSLELAGDYEQYFGPGTRLTVT.

The V and J genes are TRBV5-6 and TRBJ2-7; D may be TRBD1 (6 bases). Trimming took off 1 base at V and 5 bases at J, with 10 bases between the two ends. The CDR3 loop spans 13 amino acids. Germline V gene lookup returns CDR1 SGHDT and CDR2 YYEEEE. CDR3 bases: TGTGCCAGCAGCTTGAGGGGGTTGGACGAGCAGTACTTC. As protein: CASSLRGLDEQYF.

The CDR3 DNA reads TGTGCCACCAGCAGAGATGGGGTAGCGAGAGAGACCCAGTACTTC. It is translated as CATSRDGVARETQYF. The chain couples TRBV15 to TRBJ2-5; tentative D call: TRBD2 (5 bases). The CDR3 runs 15 residues. The V end lost 0 bases, the J end lost 4 bases, and 12 bases lay between the germline ends. Germline loops: CDR1 LNHNV, CDR2 YYDKDF (reference sequence). Using reference TRBV15 and TRBJ2-5 for the parts outside the CDR3, the full variable domain is DAMVIQNPRYQVTQFGKPVTLSCSQTLNHNVMYWYQQKSSQAPKLLFHYYDKDFNNEADTPDNFQSRRPNTSFCFLDIRSPGLGDTAMYLCATSRDGVARETQYFGPGTRLLVL.

This clone was detected once. CDR3 region: CASNPRTGATEAFF. The CDR3 coding sequence is TGTGCCAGTAATCCCCGGACAGGGGCCACTGAAGCTTTCTTT. The chain joins TRBV19 to TRBJ1-1; 9 positions match TRBD1. The J segment lost 4 bases and the V segment lost 7 bases, leaving 7 bases of the junction unmatched. Germline CDR1 LNHDA, CDR2 SQIVND (reference sequence). The CDR3 length is 14 residues.

The chain joins TRBV2 to TRBJ2-1; D gene unclear. The CDR3 covers 14 residues. With 5 bases removed from V and 5 bases from J, the gap between germline ends came to 13 bases. CDR1 and CDR2 (germline): SNHLY, FYNNEI. CDR3 residues: CASSTGNYNNEQFF. The CDR3 coding sequence is TGTGCCAGCAGTACCGGAAACTACAACAATGAGCAGTTCTTC.

The chain links TRBV18 to TRBJ1-3; 9 nucleotides line up with TRBD1. Trimming took 4 bases from V and 4 from J; bases not matched to a gene: 8. CDR3 length: 16 amino acids. In germline, CDR1 is KGHSH, CDR2 LQKENI. CDR3 sequence (DNA): TGTGCCAGCTCACTCTTTGACAGGGGGAACGGAAACACCATATATTTT. Translation gives CASSLFDRGNGNTIYF.

This chain joins TRBV7-3 and TRBJ2-7, with a weak D call TRBD1 (5 bases). Germline-derived CDR1 and CDR2 are SGHTA and FQGTGA. The CDR3 extends over 13 amino acids. V was shortened by 5 bases and J by 5 bases, with 13 bases between the two germline ends. The CDR3 sequence: CASSLTMGHEQYF. In nucleotides, the CDR3 is TGTGCCAGCAGCCTTACGATGGGGCACGAGCAGTACTTC. The full variable domain, with the rest looked up from reference TRBV7-3 and TRBJ2-7, is GAGVSQTPSNKVTEKGKYVELRCDPISGHTALYWYRQSLGQGPEFLIYFQGTGAADDSGLPNDRFFAVRPEGSVSTLKIQRTERGDSAVYLCASSLTMGHEQYFGPGTRLTVT.

V and J are TRBV27 and TRBJ1-6; 7 bases agree with TRBD1. The length of the CDR3 is 15 residues. Germline CDR1 and CDR2: MNHEY and SMNVEV (reference sequence). V shed 0 bases, J shed 5 bases, and the junction held 1 base outside the gene matches. The CDR3 spells CASSLSTGNNSPLHF. The CDR3, as DNA: TGTGCCAGCAGTTTATCGACAGGGAATAATTCACCCCTCCACTTT.

This clone appeared a single time. V and J are TRBV2 and TRBJ2-1; 13 bases line up with TRBD2. CDR3 length: 18 residues. V shed 8 bases and J 0 bases; nucleotides not matched to a gene: 10. The germline gives CDR1 SNHLY, CDR2 FYNNEI. This chain's CDR3 is CASRGLAGSGGSYNEQFF. As DNA, the CDR3 is TGTGCCAGCCGGGGACTAGCGGGATCTGGGGGCTCCTACAATGAGCAGTTCTTC.

This chain joins TRBV19 and TRBJ2-7; 11 bases are a match to TRBD1. J was trimmed by 6 bases and V by 6 bases; bases with no gene match: 7. Germline CDR1 is LNHDA and CDR2 is SQIVND (reference sequence). CDR3 length: 14 residues. The chain's CDR3 is CASRDRGRRGEQYF. The DNA for the CDR3 is TGTGCCAGTAGGGACAGGGGGCGCCGCGGCGAGCAGTACTTC.

The rearrangement joins TRBV19 to TRBJ2-7; no firm D call. The CDR3 has 16 amino acids. V lost 1 base and J 0 bases, leaving 13 bases between the germline ends. Germline CDR1 and CDR2: LNHDA and SQIVND (reference sequence). CDR3 DNA: TGTGCCAGTAGTATAGGCACGCCGGGTCTCTCCTACGAGCAGTACTTC. Its translation: CASSIGTPGLSYEQYF.

V gene TRBV2 combines with J gene TRBJ1-5, with 7 bases matching TRBD1. From germline, CDR1 is SNHLY and CDR2 FYNNEI. The CDR3 is 14 residues long. J lost 1 base, V lost 3 bases, and 0 bases had no gene match. CDR3 loop: CASSEGQSNQPQHF. The CDR3 coding sequence is TGTGCCAGCAGTGAGGGACAGAGCAATCAGCCCCAGCATTTT.

V is TRBV6-5 and J is TRBJ1-1; the D gene is possibly TRBD1 (5 bases). CDR1 MNHEY and CDR2 SVGAGI come from the germline V gene. The ends were cut back, 4 bases at V and 1 base at J, with 13 bases in the middle. The CDR3 runs 15 residues. This chain's CDR3 is CASSSPGRKNTEAFF. The DNA of the CDR3 is TGTGCCAGCAGTTCTCCAGGGCGGAAGAACACTGAAGCTTTCTTT.

J is TRBJ1-3 and V is TRBV18, with D perhaps matching TRBD1 (5 bases). Trimming left V 7 bases short and J 4 bases short, with 14 bases between. This CDR3 is 14 amino acids long. Germline V CDR1 and CDR2: KGHSH, LQKENI. CDR3 sequence reads: CASFGGARGNTIYF. CDR3 sequence (DNA): TGTGCCAGCTTCGGAGGGGCGAGGGGAAACACCATATATTTT.

V usage is TRBV7-8 and J usage is TRBJ2-7, with D possibly TRBD2 on 6 matching bases. V was pared by 3 bases and J by 4 bases, with 16 bases between. The CDR3 has 15 amino acids. The germline gives CDR1 SGHVS, CDR2 FQNEAQ. The CDR3 DNA reads TGTGCCAGCAGCTTCGTTGGACTATCCCCATACGAGCAGTACTTC. Its protein product is CASSFVGLSPYEQYF.

This clone was counted between two and nine times. The junction departs from germline at one end; a sequencing error may be responsible. V and J are TRBV7-7 and TRBJ2-7, with D possibly TRBD1 on 6 matching bases. CDR3 length: 13 residues. In germline, CDR1 is SSHAT, CDR2 FNYEAQ (reference sequence). The CDR3 protein is CASSLEQGGEQYF. In nucleotides, the CDR3 is TGTGCTAGCAGCTTAGAACAGGGCGGGGAGCAGTACTTC.

The CDR3 DNA is TGTGCCAGCAGTCTCGGACAGGGGCCCTACAATGAGCAGTTCTTC. This sequence encodes CASSLGQGPYNEQFF. The V gene is TRBV27, the J gene TRBJ2-1; 9 bases are shared with TRBD1. The junction had 4 bases not matched to a gene; V was cut back by 5 bases and J by 2 bases. This CDR3 spans 15 amino acids. Germline-derived CDR1 and CDR2 are MNHEY and SMNVEV (reference sequence).

The V call is TRBV19, the J call TRBJ1-5; D not resolved. There are 13 residues in the CDR3. Trimming took 3 bases from V and 4 from J, leaving 7 bases between them. The germline CDR1 and CDR2 sequences are LNHDA and SQIVND (reference sequence). The CDR3 bases are TGTGCCAGTAGTATGCGGGATAATCAGCCCCAGCATTTT. Protein product: CASSMRDNQPQHF.

The chain links TRBV25-1 to TRBJ1-3; D is uncertain. The V end lost 1 base, the J end lost 0 bases, and 10 bases lay between the germline ends. CDR1 is MGHDK and CDR2 is SYGVNS in the germline V gene. The CDR3 sequence is 16 residues long. The CDR3, as DNA: TGTGCCAGCAGTGAATCCCTAGCGACCTCTGGAAACACCATATATTTT. This sequence encodes CASSESLATSGNTIYF.

The CDR3 nucleotides are TGCGCCAGCAGCGTGGGACTAGCGGGAGGTTCGGACGAGCAGTACTTC. It encodes CASSVGLAGGSDEQYF. J is TRBJ2-7 and V is TRBV5-1, with 15 bases that match TRBD2. Losses at the gene ends were 4 bases for V and 5 bases for J; bases not matched to a gene: 7. Germline CDR1 SGHRS, CDR2 YFSETQ. The CDR3 contains 16 residues.

V and J are TRBV7-9 and TRBJ2-3; 12 nucleotides match TRBD2. The V segment lost 1 base and the J segment 0 bases; nucleotides outside the gene matches: 8. Per the germline V gene, CDR1 is SEHNR and CDR2 is FQNEAQ (reference sequence). This CDR3 contains 19 residues. The CDR3 here is CASSLDSGTSGLSTDTQYF. The CDR3 nucleotides read TGTGCCAGCAGCTTAGACTCCGGGACTAGCGGGCTTAGCACAGATACGCAGTATTTT. The whole variable domain, filled in from reference TRBV7-9 and TRBJ2-3, reads DTGVSQNPRHKITKRGQNVTFRCDPISEHNRLYWYRQTLGQGPEFLTYFQNEAQLEKSRLLSDRFSAERPKGSFSTLEIQRTEQGDSAMYLCASSLDSGTSGLSTDTQYFGPGTRLTVL.

The chain joins TRBV29-1 to TRBJ2-1, with a weak D call TRBD2 (6 bases). Germline assignment: CDR1 SQVTM and CDR2 ANQGSEA. The CDR3 consists of 14 residues. Trimming shortened V by 4 bases and J by 0 bases, and 10 bases separated the two germline ends. CDR3 in amino acids: CSVAGEVSYNEQFF. As DNA, the CDR3 is TGCAGCGTTGCCGGGGAGGTCTCCTACAATGAGCAGTTCTTC.

This clone was counted once. This chain joins TRBV3-1 (or the pseudogene TRBV3-2) and TRBJ2-7, with D perhaps matching TRBD1 (5 bases). The CDR3 is 14 residues long. The germline V gene has CDR1 LGHDT and CDR2 YNNKEL (reference sequence). Trimming cost V 4 bases and J 9 bases, with 19 bases left between them. CDR3 DNA sequence: TGTGCCAGCAGCCCCGCTTCTTCAGGGTTCGGGCAGTACTTC. Its protein is CASSPASSGFGQYF.

The CDR3 DNA is TGTGCCATCAGTGAGATGGCAGGGAGCAATCAGCCCCAGCATTTT. Amino acid sequence: CAISEMAGSNQPQHF. The chain joins TRBV10-3 to TRBJ1-5; perhaps TRBD1 as D (5 bases). The V and J ends lost 2 bases and 1 base respectively, with 9 bases between them. This CDR3 is built from 15 residues. The germline gives CDR1 ENHRY, CDR2 SYGVKD.

The rearrangement uses TRBV3-1 (or the pseudogene TRBV3-2) and TRBJ2-5; 8 nucleotides match TRBD2. V was clipped by 2 bases and J by 5 bases; unmatched bases: 4. This CDR3 has 14 amino acids. Germline CDR1 reads LGHDT; CDR2 reads YNNKEL (reference sequence). The CDR3 sequence is CASSQPAGVETQYF. As DNA, the CDR3 is TGTGCCAGCAGCCAACCAGCGGGAGTGGAGACCCAGTACTTC.